Sequencing of this T cell receptor beta chain was carried out in a study of Graves' ophthalmopathy and Graves' hyperthyroidism. General study results and limits: Among thyroid clonotypes expanded above 0.001 frequency, most also appeared in blood.

As for this clonotype: Its specificity is unknown. A much larger clone lies one base from this, so it may be a read error. The CDR3 does not end in the conserved phenylalanine or tryptophan, so this is likely a read error.

V dropped 4 bases and J dropped 2 bases, with 1 base sitting between them. This CDR3 comprises 10 residues. Germline V lookup: CDR1 SGHKS, CDR2 YYEKEE (reference sequence). For repertoire sequencing, the TCR beta CDR3 regions were amplified from RNA transcripts. Second-round multiplex PCR came after first-round RT-PCR with HTBI primers. Using its own MiXCR run on the multiplex PCR reads, TCRdb lists one record per CDR3 protein. The profile covers around 670,000 distinct CDR3 sequences, with 40% appearing a single time and 44% taken by the ten largest. The sequence came from an adult man with Graves' ophthalmopathy. Sequencing used peripheral blood. This rearrangement joins TRBV5-5 to TRBJ2-7; D unclear. CDR3 protein: CASSPYEQYC. The CDR3 nucleotides are TGTGCCAGCAGCCCCTACGAGCAGTACTGC.